Following are 3 T cell receptor beta chains from one sample sequenced in a study of CD8 T cells in Susac syndrome. With random hexamers, roughly 0.45 to 1 ug RNA was reverse transcribed. One entry per CDR3 protein, called by TCRdb with MiXCR from the immunoSEQ multiplex PCR reads. The sample has approximately 220,000 distinct CDR3 sequences, about 90% seen once. The sample comprised CD8+ T cells from PBMCs. These receptors were collected from a human donor with multiple sclerosis.

The V call is TRBV30, the J call TRBJ1-3; D not resolved. Deletions cut 5 bases from V and 1 base from J, with 15 bases between. Germline V gene lookup returns CDR1 GTSNPN and CDR2 SVGIG (reference sequence). The length of the CDR3 is 15 residues. Written as DNA, the CDR3 is TGTGCCTGGGACGGGGTGGCAGATTCTGGAAACACCATATATTTT. Translating gives CAWDGVADSGNTIYF.

This clonotype was seen more than once but under ten times. The chain recombines TRBV7-9 with TRBJ2-2; a possible D gene is TRBD2 (6 bases). The V end was cut by 3 bases, the J end by 1 base, with 6 bases between. This CDR3 region has 14 residues. Germline V lookup: CDR1 SEHNR, CDR2 FQNEAQ (reference sequence). CDR3 in amino acids: CASSFSGNTGELFF. The DNA for the CDR3 is TGTGCCAGCAGCTTTAGCGGGAACACCGGGGAGCTGTTTTTT.

The chain links TRBV9 to TRBJ2-1; TRBD2 matches 11 bases. V gave up 3 bases and J gave up 10 bases; unmatched junction bases: 6. The CDR3 is made up of 14 amino acids. Per the germline V gene, CDR1 is SGDLS and CDR2 is YYNGEE. The CDR3 sequence: CASSGTSGSGEQFF. CDR3 DNA: TGTGCCAGCAGCGGTACTAGCGGGAGTGGAGAGCAGTTCTTC.